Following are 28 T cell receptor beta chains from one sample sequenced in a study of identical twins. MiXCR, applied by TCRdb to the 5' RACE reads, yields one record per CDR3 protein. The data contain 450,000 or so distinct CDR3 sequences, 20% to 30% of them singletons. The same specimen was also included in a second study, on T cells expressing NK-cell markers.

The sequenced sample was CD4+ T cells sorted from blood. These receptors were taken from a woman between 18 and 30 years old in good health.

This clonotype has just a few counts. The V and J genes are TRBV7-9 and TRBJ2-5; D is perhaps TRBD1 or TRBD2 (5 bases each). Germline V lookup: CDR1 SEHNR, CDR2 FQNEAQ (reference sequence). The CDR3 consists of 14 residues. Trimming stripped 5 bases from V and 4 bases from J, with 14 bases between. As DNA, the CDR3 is TGTGCCAGCAGCCCCGTTAGGGGACGAGAGACCCAGTACTTC. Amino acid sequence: CASSPVRGRETQYF.

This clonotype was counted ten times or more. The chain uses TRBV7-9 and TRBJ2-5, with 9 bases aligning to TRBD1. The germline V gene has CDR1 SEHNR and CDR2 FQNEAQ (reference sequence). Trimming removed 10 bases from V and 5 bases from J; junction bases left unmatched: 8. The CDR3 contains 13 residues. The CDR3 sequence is CATNRGLGETQYF. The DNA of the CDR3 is TGTGCCACCAACAGGGGGCTTGGGGAGACCCAGTACTTC.

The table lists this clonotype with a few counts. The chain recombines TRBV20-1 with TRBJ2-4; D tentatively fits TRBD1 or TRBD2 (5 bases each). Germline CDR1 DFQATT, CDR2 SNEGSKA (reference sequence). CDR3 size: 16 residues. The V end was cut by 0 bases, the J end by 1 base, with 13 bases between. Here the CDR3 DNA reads TGCAGTGCTAGAGATGGGGGTCGACGGGCCAAAAACATTCAGTACTTC. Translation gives CSARDGGRRAKNIQYF.

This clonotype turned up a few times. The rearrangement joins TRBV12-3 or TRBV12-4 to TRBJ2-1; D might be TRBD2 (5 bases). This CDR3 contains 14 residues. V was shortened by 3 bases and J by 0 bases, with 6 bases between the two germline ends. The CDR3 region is CASSFTSSYNEQFF. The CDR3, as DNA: TGTGCCAGCAGTTTTACTAGCTCCTACAATGAGCAGTTCTTC.

The CDR3 nucleotides read TGTGCCAGCAGCTTCCCGACGGCGGAGCAGTTCTTC. It is translated as CASSFPTAEQFF. V gene TRBV11-2 combines with J gene TRBJ2-1; D unclear. V dropped 3 bases and J dropped 10 bases, with 10 bases sitting between them. In germline, CDR1 is SGHAT, CDR2 FQNNGV. This CDR3 has 12 residues.

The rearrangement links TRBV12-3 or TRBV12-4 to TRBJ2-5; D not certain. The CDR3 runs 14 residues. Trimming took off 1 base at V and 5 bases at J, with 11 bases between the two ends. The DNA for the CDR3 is TGTGCCAGCAGTTTAGGCGTAGTGCGTGAGACCCAGTACTTC. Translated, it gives CASSLGVVRETQYF.

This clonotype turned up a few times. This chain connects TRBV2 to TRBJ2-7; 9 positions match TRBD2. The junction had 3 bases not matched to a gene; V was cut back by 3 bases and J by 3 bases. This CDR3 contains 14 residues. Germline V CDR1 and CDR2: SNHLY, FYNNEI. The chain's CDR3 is CASSDPSGNYEQYF. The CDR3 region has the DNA TGTGCCAGCAGTGACCCTAGCGGGAACTACGAGCAGTACTTC.

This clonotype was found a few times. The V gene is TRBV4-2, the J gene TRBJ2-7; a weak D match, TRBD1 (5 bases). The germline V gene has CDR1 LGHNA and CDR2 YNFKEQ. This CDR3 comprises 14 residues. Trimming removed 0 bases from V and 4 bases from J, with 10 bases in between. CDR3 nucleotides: TGTGCCAGCAGCCAAGAGCCAGACAGTTACGAGCAGTACTTC. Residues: CASSQEPDSYEQYF.

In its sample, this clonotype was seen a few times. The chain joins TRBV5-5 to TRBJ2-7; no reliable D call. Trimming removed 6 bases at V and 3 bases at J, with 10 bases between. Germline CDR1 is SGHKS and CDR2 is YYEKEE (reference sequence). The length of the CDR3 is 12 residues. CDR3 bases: TGTGCCAGCACCTCAGGAGTCTACGAGCAGTACTTC. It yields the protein CASTSGVYEQYF.

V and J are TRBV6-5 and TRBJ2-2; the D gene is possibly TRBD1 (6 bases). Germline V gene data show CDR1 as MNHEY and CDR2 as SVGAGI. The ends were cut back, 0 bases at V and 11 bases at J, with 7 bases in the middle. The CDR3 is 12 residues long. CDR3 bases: TGTGCCAGCAGTTACTCGGGACAAGAGCTGTTTTTT. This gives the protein CASSYSGQELFF.

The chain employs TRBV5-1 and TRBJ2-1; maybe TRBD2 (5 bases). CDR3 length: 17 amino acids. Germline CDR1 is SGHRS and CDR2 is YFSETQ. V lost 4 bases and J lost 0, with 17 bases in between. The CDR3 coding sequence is TGCGCCAGCAGCCTGTACCCCCGGGAAAGCTCCTACAATGAGCAGTTCTTC. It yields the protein CASSLYPRESSYNEQFF. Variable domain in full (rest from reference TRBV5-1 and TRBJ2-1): KAGVTQTPRYLIKTRGQQVTLSCSPISGHRSVSWYQQTPGQGLQFLFEYFSETQRNKGNFPGRFSGRQFSNSRSEMNVSTLELGDSALYLCASSLYPRESSYNEQFFGPGTRLTVL.

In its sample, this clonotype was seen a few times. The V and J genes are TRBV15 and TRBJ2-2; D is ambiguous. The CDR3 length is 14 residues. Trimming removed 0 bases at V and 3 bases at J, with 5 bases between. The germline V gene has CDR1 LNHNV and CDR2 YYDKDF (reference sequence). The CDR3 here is CATSRDRHTGELFF. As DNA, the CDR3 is TGTGCCACCAGCAGAGATCGTCACACCGGGGAGCTGTTTTTT.

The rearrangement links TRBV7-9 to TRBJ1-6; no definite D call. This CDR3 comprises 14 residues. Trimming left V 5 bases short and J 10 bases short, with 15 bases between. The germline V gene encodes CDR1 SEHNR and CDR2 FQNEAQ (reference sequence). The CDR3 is CASSQDGSYSPLHF. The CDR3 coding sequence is TGTGCCAGCAGCCAAGACGGGTCATACTCACCCCTCCACTTT.

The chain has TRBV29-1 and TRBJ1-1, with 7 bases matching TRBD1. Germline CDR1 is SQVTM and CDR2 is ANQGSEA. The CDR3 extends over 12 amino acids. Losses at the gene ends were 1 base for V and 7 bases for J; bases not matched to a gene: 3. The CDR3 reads CSVEGTGVEAFF. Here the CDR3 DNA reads TGCAGCGTTGAAGGGACAGGAGTTGAAGCTTTCTTT. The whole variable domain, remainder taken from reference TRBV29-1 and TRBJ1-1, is SAVISQKPSRDICQRGTSLTIQCQVDSQVTMMFWYRQQPGQSLTLIATANQGSEATYESGFVIDKFPISRPNLTFSTLTVSNMSPEDSSIYLCSVEGTGVEAFFGQGTRLTVV.

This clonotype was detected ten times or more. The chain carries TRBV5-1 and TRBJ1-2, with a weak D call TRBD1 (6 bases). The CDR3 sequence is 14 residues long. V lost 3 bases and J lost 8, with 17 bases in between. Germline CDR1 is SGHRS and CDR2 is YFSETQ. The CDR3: CASSSNTGYRGYTF. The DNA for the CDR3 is TGCGCCAGCAGCTCCAATACAGGGTATCGCGGCTACACCTTC.

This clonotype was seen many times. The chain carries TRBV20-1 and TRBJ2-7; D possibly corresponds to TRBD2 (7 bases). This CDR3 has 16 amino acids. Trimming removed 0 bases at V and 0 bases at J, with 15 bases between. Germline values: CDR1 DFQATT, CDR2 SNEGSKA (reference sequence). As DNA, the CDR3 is TGCAGTGCTAGAGATCGCGGGGGCACCCTCTCCTACGAGCAGTACTTC. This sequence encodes CSARDRGGTLSYEQYF.

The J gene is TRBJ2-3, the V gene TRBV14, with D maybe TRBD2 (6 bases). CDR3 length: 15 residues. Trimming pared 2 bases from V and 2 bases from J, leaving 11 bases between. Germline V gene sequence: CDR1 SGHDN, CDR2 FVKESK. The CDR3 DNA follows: TGTGCCAGCAGCCAATGGGAGGACCTCACAGATACGCAGTATTTT. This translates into CASSQWEDLTDTQYF.

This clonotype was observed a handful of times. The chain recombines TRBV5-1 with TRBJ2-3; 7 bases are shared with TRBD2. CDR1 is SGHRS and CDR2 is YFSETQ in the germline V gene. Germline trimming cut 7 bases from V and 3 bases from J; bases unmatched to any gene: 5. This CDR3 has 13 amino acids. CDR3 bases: TGCGCCAGCTACTCGGGGGGAACAGATACGCAGTATTTT. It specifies CASYSGGTDTQYF.

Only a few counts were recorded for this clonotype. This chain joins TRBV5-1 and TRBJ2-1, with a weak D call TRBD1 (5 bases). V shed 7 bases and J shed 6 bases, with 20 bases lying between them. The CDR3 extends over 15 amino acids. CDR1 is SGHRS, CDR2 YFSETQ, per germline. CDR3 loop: CASAATEAMSNEQFF. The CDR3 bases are TGCGCCAGCGCGGCGACAGAGGCGATGAGCAATGAGCAGTTCTTC. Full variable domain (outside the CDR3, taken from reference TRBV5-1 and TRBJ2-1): KAGVTQTPRYLIKTRGQQVTLSCSPISGHRSVSWYQQTPGQGLQFLFEYFSETQRNKGNFPGRFSGRQFSNSRSEMNVSTLELGDSALYLCASAATEAMSNEQFFGPGTRLTVL.

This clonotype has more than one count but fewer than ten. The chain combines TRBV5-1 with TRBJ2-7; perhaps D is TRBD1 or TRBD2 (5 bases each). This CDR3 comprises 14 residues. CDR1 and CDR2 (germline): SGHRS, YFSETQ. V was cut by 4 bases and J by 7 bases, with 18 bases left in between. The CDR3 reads CASSPGEDRNEQYF. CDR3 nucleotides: TGCGCCAGCAGCCCCGGGGAAGACAGAAATGAGCAGTACTTC.

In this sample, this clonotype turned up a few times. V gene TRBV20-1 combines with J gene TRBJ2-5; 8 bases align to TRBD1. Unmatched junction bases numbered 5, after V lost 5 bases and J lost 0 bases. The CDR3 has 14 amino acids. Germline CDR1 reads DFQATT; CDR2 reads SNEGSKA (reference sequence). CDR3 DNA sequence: TGCAGTGCTCCCGGACAGGGAGACCAAGAGACCCAGTACTTC. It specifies CSAPGQGDQETQYF.

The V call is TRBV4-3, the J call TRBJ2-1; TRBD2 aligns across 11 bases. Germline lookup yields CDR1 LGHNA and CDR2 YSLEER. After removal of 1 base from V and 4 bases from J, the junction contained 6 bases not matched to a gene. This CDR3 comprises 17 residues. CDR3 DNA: TGCGCCAGCAGCCAAGTAGCGGGAGGGAACCCTTACAATGAGCAGTTCTTC. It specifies CASSQVAGGNPYNEQFF.

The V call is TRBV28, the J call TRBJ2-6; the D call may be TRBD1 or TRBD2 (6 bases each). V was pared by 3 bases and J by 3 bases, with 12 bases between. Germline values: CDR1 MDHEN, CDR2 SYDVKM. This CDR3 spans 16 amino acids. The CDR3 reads CASSFVGGGGANVLTF. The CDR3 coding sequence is TGTGCCAGCAGTTTTGTAGGGGGAGGTGGGGCCAACGTCCTGACTTTC.

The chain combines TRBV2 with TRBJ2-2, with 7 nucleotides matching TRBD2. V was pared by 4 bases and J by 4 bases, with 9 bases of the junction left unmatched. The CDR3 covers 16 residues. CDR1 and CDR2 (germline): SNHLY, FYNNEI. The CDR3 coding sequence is TGTGCCAGCAGTGGCGTCGGGGGGACGGGCACCGGGGAGCTGTTTTTT. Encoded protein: CASSGVGGTGTGELFF.

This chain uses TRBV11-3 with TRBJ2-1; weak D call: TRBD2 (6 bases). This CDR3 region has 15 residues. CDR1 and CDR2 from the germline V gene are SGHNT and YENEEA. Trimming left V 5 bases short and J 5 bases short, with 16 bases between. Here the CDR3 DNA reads TGTGCCAGCAGCCTACTACGTGGGGGGAACAATGAGCAGTTCTTC. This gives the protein CASSLLRGGNNEQFF.

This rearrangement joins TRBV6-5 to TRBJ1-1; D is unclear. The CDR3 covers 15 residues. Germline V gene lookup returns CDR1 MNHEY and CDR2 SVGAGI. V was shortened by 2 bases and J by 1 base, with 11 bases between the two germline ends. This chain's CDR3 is CASSYQGLKNTEAFF. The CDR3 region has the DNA TGTGCCAGCAGTTACCAAGGACTGAAGAACACTGAAGCTTTCTTT.

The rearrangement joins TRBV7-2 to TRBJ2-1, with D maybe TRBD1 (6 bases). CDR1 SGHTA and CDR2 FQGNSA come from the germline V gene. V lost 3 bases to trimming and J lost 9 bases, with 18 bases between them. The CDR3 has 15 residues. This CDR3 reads CASSFRTAPSSEQFF. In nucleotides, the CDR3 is TGTGCCAGCAGCTTCCGGACAGCACCGTCGAGTGAGCAGTTCTTC.

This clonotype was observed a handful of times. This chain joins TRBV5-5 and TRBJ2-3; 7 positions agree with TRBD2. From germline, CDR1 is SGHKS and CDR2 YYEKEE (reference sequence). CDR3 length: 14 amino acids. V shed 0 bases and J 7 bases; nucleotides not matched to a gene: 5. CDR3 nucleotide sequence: TGTGCCAGCAGCTTGGAATCGGGGGGACATACGCAGTATTTT. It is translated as CASSLESGGHTQYF.